This TCR beta chain was obtained from a study of T cell responses to AZD1222 COVID-19 vaccine. Produced via immunoSEQ multiplex PCR; TCRdb's table is partial and in-frame only. The repertoire holds 72,000 or so clones, with about 89% as singletons. The CDR3 spans 14 residues. CDR1 is SQVTM, CDR2 ANQGSEA, per germline. Trimming at V came to 6 bases and at J to 1 base, leaving 5 bases not matched to a gene. Analyses pooled second doses at about 4 or about 12 weeks. This clone occurred once. The chain combines TRBV29-1 with TRBJ2-2, with TRBD2 matching over 7 bases. This clonotype was obtained from an adult who received the AZD1222 COVID-19 vaccine. Source: peripheral blood, taken 28 days after the second AZD1222 dose. CDR3 amino acids: CSVTTGGNTGELFF. The CDR3 coding sequence is TGCAGCGTCACAACGGGAGGGAACACCGGGGAGCTGTTTTTT.